The clone carrying this T cell receptor (beta chain) was counted only a few times. What it binds is unknown. This sample was taken from a study of beta chain features in type 1 diabetes. Looking at the study overall: All samples together contributed 100 million to 120 million sorted cells for examination. Whole-study findings and limits: It was not settled here whether HLA type affects TCRB rearrangement.

What was sequenced were expressed TCRB transcripts, since all of the isolated RNA had been reverse transcribed. Some 3.6 million reads per sample were averaged for naive, central memory and regulatory samples. Measured with immunoSEQ multiplex PCR; TCRdb has only the in-frame clones, and not every one. There are 400,000 to 500,000 clones in the sample; about 15% occur only once, and roughly 0.035% lies in the top ten. In all sorted populations, purity surpassed 95%. This sequence originates from a man in his thirties or forties in good health. Sequencing was performed on naive CD4+ T cells from blood.

The CDR3 DNA is TGTGCCAGCAGCTCTACAGTGCACAAAAACATTCAGTACTTC. Protein sequence: CASSSTVHKNIQYF. This chain uses TRBV7-6 with TRBJ2-4; D is ambiguous. V was clipped by 4 bases and J by 3 bases, with 10 bases between them. Germline V gives CDR1 SGHVS, CDR2 FNYEAQ. The CDR3 contains 14 residues.